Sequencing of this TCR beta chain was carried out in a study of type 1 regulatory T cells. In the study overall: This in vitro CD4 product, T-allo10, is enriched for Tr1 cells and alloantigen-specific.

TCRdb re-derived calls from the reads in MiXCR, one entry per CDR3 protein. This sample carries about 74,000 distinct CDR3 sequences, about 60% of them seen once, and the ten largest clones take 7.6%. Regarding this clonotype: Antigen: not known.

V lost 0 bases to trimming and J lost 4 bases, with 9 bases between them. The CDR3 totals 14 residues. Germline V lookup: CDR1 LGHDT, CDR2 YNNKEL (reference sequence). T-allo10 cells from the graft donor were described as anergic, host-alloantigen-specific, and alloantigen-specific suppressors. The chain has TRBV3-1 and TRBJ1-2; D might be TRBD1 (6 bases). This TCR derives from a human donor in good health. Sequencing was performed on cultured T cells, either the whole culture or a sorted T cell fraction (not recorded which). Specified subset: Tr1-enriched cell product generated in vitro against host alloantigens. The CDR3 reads CASSQDQDSYGYTF. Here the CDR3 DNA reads TGTGCCAGCAGCCAAGATCAGGACAGCTATGGCTACACCTTC.